The 5 T cell receptor beta chains in this list originate from one sample, sequenced in a study of cytomegalovirus exposure and HLA in healthy donors. 13 Jbeta primers and 60 Vbeta primers were used for the PCR. Libraries were prepared by immunoSEQ multiplex PCR; TCRdb keeps only in-frame clonotypes and omits some of them. The sample contains over 150,000 clones, 74% of which appear only once. Sequenced sample: PBMCs. These receptors were taken from a young man in good health and CMV-seronegative.

The CDR3 loop is CASSLSGTGDEQYF. The DNA of the CDR3 is TGTGCCAGCAGCTTGTCTGGGACAGGGGACGAGCAGTACTTC. The genes are TRBV7-6 and TRBJ2-7, with 10 bases identical to TRBD1. Germline V lookup: CDR1 SGHVS, CDR2 FNYEAQ. CDR3 length equals 14 residues. J gave up 5 bases and V 3 bases, and 4 bases lay outside the gene matches.

The rearrangement uses TRBV10-3 and TRBJ1-3; D is ambiguous. Germline CDR1 is ENHRY and CDR2 is SYGVKD. The V end was cut by 3 bases, the J end by 0 bases, with 6 bases between. This CDR3 is built from 14 residues. CDR3 in amino acids: CAISEAPSGNTIYF. DNA for the CDR3: TGTGCCATCAGTGAAGCTCCCTCTGGAAACACCATATATTTT.

V is TRBV5-6 and J is TRBJ2-2; 8 nucleotides match TRBD1. The CDR3 has 14 residues. Germline V CDR1 and CDR2: SGHDT, YYEEEE. Trimming took 2 bases from V and 7 from J; bases not matched to a gene: 4. The CDR3 here is CASSLQGVIGELFF. In DNA form, the CDR3 reads TGTGCCAGCAGCTTACAGGGGGTAATCGGGGAGCTGTTTTTT.

The J gene is TRBJ2-2, the V gene TRBV5-1, with 9 nucleotides matching TRBD1. J lost 5 bases, V lost 0 bases, and 2 bases had no gene match. Germline V gives CDR1 SGHRS, CDR2 YFSETQ. The CDR3 length is 15 residues. The CDR3 DNA sequence: TGCGCCAGCAGCTTGGGGACAGGGGTTACCGGGGAGCTGTTTTTT. Protein sequence: CASSLGTGVTGELFF.

The chain uses TRBV7-2 and TRBJ2-1; 10 bases match TRBD2. With 5 bases clipped from V and 2 bases from J, the junction kept 9 bases outside the gene matches. CDR1 is SGHTA, CDR2 FQGNSA, per germline. The CDR3 consists of 17 residues. The CDR3 bases are TGTGCCAGCAGCCAATCCCTAGCGGGGGTCACCTACAATGAGCAGTTCTTC. This gives the protein CASSQSLAGVTYNEQFF.